The rows below give T cell receptor beta chains drawn from one sample of a study of blood T cell repertoires in COVID-19. The table came from immunoSEQ multiplex PCR; TCRdb's copy has only in-frame clones and leaves some out. The data contain 180,000 or so clones, about 87% of them singletons. The sequencing input was peripheral blood. Receptors were obtained from a woman in her twenties or thirties with acute or convalescent COVID-19. CDR3s include the opening cysteine and the closing phenylalanine or tryptophan. Each record gives: D gene, J gene, V gene, clone size, CDR3 DNA, CDR3 protein. D genes are given only for firm matches. Rows may omit the clone size; those that give it use once, few, many or a size class.

D: -; J: TRBJ1-1; V: TRBV3-1/TRBV3-2; size: -; DNA: TGTGCCAGCAGCGAGGGCCAAAACACTGAAGCTTTCTTT; CDR3: CASSEGQNTEAFF
D: -; J: TRBJ2-2; V: TRBV28; size: -; DNA: TGTGCCAGCAGCCCATTCCCCGGGGAGCTGTTTTTT; CDR3: CASSPFPGELFF
D: -; J: TRBJ2-7; V: TRBV28; size: -; DNA: TGTGCCAGCAGTTTGTTCGGGTACGAGCAGTACTTC; CDR3: CASSLFGYEQYF
D: TRBD1; J: TRBJ2-7; V: TRBV6-5; size: -; DNA: TGTGCCAGCAGTTACTCCGGGGACAGCTACGAGCAGTACTTC; CDR3: CASSYSGDSYEQYF
D: TRBD1; J: TRBJ1-5; V: TRBV15; size: few; DNA: TGTGCCACCAGCAGACTGGACAGGGATGGCCAGCCCCAGCATTTT; CDR3: CATSRLDRDGQPQHF
D: TRBD1; J: TRBJ2-3; V: TRBV27; size: -; DNA: TGTGCCAGCAGTTTACAGGGGGCGTCAGATACGCAGTATTTT; CDR3: CASSLQGASDTQYF
D: -; J: TRBJ1-2; V: TRBV5-1; size: -; DNA: TGCGCCAGCAGCTTGGATCCGGAGGACAGACCCTATGGCTACACCTTC; CDR3: CASSLDPEDRPYGYTF
D: -; J: TRBJ2-7; V: TRBV3-1/TRBV3-2; size: -; DNA: TGTGCCAGCACCCACGGTGGCGAGCAGTACTTC; CDR3: CASTHGGEQYF
D: -; J: TRBJ1-6; V: TRBV7-2; size: few; DNA: TGTGCCAGCAGCTCCCGGGACATACGATCACCCCTCCACTTT; CDR3: CASSSRDIRSPLHF
D: -; J: TRBJ1-1; V: TRBV29-1; size: once; DNA: TGCAGCGTTGTAATAGCCGGGAGAAGGATAGAGGCTTTCTTT; CDR3: CSVVIAGRRIEAFF
D: -; J: TRBJ1-5; V: TRBV18; size: -; DNA: TGTGCCAGCTCACCACGGACTTTGGGGTTAGGGCCCCAGCATTTT; CDR3: CASSPRTLGLGPQHF
D: -; J: TRBJ1-1; V: TRBV6-1; size: few; DNA: TGTGCCAGCAGTGAAGGGCCCCCGAACACTGAAGCTTTCTTT; CDR3: CASSEGPPNTEAFF
D: TRBD1; J: TRBJ1-1; V: TRBV12-3/TRBV12-4; size: -; DNA: TGTGCCAGCATACGTACAGGGGGCACTGAAGCTTTCTTT; CDR3: CASIRTGGTEAFF
D: -; J: TRBJ1-5; V: TRBV10-3; size: -; DNA: TGTGCCATCCCCGGGAAACCTAATCAGCCCCAGCATTTT; CDR3: CAIPGKPNQPQHF
D: -; J: TRBJ1-5; V: TRBV16; size: once; DNA: TGTGCCAGCGGCGGGCTATATAGCAATCAGCCCCAGCATTTT; CDR3: CASGGLYSNQPQHF
D: TRBD1; J: TRBJ1-1; V: TRBV7-9; size: -; DNA: TGTGCCAGCAGCCCCCAACTTCCGGGACAGCATAAATTTGAAGCTTTCTTT; CDR3: CASSPQLPGQHKFEAFF
D: TRBD1; J: TRBJ2-7; V: TRBV29-1; size: -; DNA: TGCAGCGTTGTACGTACCATAGGACAGGGCTACGAGCAGTACTTC; CDR3: CSVVRTIGQGYEQYF
D: -; J: TRBJ1-2; V: TRBV6-5; size: once; DNA: TGTGCCAGCAGTTACAGGGGCTTTAACTATGGCTACACCTTC; CDR3: CASSYRGFNYGYTF
D: -; J: TRBJ1-1; V: TRBV7-9; size: -; DNA: TGTGCCAGCAGCTTAGTTCCCTCCGGGGGGACTGAAGCTTTCTTT; CDR3: CASSLVPSGGTEAFF
D: -; J: TRBJ1-2; V: TRBV9; size: -; DNA: TGTGCCAGCAGCCCCGTAGGGGCTGGTAACTATGGCTACACCTTC; CDR3: CASSPVGAGNYGYTF
D: TRBD1; J: TRBJ1-2; V: TRBV12-5; size: -; DNA: TGTGCTAGTGGTTTGACTATCGGGGACAGGGTGGCCTATGGCTACACCTTC; CDR3: CASGLTIGDRVAYGYTF
D: -; J: TRBJ2-7; V: TRBV29-1; size: -; DNA: TGCAGCGTTGAAGACGCGGGATTCTACGAGCAGTACTTC; CDR3: CSVEDAGFYEQYF
D: TRBD2; J: TRBJ2-5; V: TRBV15; size: -; DNA: TGTGCCACCAGCAGAGAGACTAGCGGGAAGACCCAGTACTTC; CDR3: CATSRETSGKTQYF
D: -; J: TRBJ2-5; V: TRBV7-9; size: -; DNA: TGTGCCAGCAGCTTAGTCAGAGAGACCCAGTACTTC; CDR3: CASSLVRETQYF
D: -; J: TRBJ2-5; V: TRBV6-5; size: -; DNA: TGTGCCAGCAGACCGACAGGTTCGGAGACCCAGTACTTC; CDR3: CASRPTGSETQYF
D: -; J: TRBJ2-5; V: TRBV5-8; size: few; DNA: TGTGCCAGCAGCCTCCAACTCCAAGAGACCCAGTACTTC; CDR3: CASSLQLQETQYF